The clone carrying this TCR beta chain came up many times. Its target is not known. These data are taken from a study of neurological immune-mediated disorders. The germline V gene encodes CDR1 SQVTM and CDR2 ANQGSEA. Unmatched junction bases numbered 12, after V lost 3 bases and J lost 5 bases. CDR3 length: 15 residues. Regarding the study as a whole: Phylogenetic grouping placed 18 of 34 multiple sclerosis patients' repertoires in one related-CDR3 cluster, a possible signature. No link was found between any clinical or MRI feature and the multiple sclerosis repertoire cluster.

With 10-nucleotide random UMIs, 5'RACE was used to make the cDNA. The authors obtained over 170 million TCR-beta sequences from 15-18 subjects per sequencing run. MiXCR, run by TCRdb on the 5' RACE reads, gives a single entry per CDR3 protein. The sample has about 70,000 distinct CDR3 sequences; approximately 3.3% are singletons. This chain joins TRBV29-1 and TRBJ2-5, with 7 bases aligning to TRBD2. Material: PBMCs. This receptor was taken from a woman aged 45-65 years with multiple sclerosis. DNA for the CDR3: TGCAGCGTTGAGGGCAGGGAGGGCTTGGGGGAGACCCAGTACTTC. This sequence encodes CSVEGREGLGETQYF.